This T cell receptor beta chain was observed in a study of blood T cell repertoires in COVID-19. Turning to the study itself: Samples representing acute and convalescent COVID-19 were sourced from the United States, Italy and Spain. Sources were T cells, B-cell-depleted T cells, or PBMCs; the material itself was cDNA or gDNA.

Per the original data handling: Reference gene primer amplification in the assay estimated nucleated cell counts. Method: immunoSEQ multiplex PCR; TCRdb's copy keeps in-frame clones and lacks some. D and trimming come from the DNA, and the V and J calls and clone size come from that table. The sample lists 300,000 or so clones, just under 90% occurring once. The V gene end was trimmed by 5 bases and the J gene end by 7 bases; junction bases not matched to a gene: 5. Germline V lookup: CDR1 LGHNT, CDR2 FRNRAP. The CDR3 length is 14 residues. This sequence originates from a woman between 40 and 55 years old with acute or convalescent COVID-19. The chain links TRBV12-5 to TRBJ1-6, with 7 bases that match TRBD1. Sequenced sample: peripheral blood. In DNA, the CDR3 is TGTGCTAGTGGTGCCGGACAGGTAAATTCACCCCTCCACTTT. Protein: CASGAGQVNSPLHF.